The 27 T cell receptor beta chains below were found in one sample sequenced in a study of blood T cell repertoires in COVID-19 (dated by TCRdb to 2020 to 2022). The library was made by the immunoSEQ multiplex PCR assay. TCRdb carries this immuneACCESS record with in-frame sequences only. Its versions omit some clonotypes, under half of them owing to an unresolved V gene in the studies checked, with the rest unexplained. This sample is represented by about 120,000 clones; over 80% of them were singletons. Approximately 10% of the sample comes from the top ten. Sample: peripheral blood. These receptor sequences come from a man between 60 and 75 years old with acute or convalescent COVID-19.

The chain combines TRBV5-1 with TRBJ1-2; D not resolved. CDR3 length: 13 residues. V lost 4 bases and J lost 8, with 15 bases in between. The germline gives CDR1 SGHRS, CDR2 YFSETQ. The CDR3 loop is CASSPDPSGGYTF. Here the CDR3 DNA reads TGCGCCAGCAGCCCAGACCCATCGGGGGGCTACACCTTC.

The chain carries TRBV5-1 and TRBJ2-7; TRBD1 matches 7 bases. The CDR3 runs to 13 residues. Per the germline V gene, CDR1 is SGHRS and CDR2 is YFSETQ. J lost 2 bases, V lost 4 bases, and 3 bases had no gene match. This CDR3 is CASSATGAYEQYF. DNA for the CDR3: TGCGCCAGCAGCGCCACAGGGGCCTACGAGCAGTACTTC.

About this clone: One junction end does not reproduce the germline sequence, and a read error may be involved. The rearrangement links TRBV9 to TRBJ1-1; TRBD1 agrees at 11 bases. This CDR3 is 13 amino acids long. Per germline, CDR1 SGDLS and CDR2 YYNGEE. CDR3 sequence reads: CASSPYRTGGWAF. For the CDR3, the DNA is TGTGCCAGCAGCCCTTACCGGACAGGGGGCTGGGCCTTT.

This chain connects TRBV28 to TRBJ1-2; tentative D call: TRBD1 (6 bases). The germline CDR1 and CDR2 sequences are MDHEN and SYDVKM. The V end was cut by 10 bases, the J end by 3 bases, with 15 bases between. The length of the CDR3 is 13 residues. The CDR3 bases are TGTGCCACCGTAAAGGGGGGGTACTATGGCTACACCTTC. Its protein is CATVKGGYYGYTF.

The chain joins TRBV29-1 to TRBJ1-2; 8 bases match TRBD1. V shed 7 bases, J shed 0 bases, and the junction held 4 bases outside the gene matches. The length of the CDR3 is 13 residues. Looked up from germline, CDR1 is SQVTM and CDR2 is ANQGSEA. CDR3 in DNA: TGCAGCGGAGGACAGGGAGCTAACTATGGCTACACCTTC. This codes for CSGGQGANYGYTF.

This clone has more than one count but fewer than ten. In DNA form, the CDR3 reads TGTGCCAGAAAAAACGGGCTAGCGGGAGACGAGCAGTACTTC. Translation: CARKNGLAGDEQYF. The rearrangement joins TRBV21-1 to TRBJ2-7; the D call in the table, TRBD2, was not verified against the DNA. TRBV21-1 is recorded as a pseudogene. The CDR3 consists of 14 residues.

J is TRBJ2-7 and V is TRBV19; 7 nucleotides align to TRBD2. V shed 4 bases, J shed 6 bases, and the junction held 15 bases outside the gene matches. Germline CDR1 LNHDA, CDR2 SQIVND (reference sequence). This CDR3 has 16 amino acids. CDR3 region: CASSTQPGLTWVEQYF. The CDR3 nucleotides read TGTGCCAGTAGTACCCAGCCGGGACTAACCTGGGTCGAGCAGTACTTC.

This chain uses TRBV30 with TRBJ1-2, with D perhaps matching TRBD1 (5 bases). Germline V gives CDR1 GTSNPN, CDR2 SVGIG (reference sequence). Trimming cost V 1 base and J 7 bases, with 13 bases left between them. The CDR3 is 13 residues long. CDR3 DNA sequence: TGTGCCTGGAGTGCGTACGGGGGGTTTGGCTACACCTTC. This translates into CAWSAYGGFGYTF.

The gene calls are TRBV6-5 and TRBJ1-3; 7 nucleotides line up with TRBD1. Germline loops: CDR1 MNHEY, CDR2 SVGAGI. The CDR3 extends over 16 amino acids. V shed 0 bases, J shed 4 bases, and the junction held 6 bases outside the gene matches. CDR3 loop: CASSYSGQAWGNTIYF. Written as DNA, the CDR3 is TGTGCCAGCAGTTACTCCGGACAGGCGTGGGGAAACACCATATATTTT.

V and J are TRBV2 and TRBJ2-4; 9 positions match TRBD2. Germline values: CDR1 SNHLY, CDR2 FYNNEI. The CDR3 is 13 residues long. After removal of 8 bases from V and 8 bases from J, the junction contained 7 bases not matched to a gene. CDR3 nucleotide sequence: TGTGCCAGCGTTAGCGGGAGTGGGGACATTCAGTACTTC. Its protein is CASVSGSGDIQYF.

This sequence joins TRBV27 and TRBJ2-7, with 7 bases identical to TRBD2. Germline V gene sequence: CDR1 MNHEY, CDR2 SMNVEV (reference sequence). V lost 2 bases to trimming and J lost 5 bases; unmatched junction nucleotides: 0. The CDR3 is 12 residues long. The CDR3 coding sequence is TGTGCCAGCAGTTTAGGGGGGGACGAGCAGTACTTC. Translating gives CASSLGGDEQYF.

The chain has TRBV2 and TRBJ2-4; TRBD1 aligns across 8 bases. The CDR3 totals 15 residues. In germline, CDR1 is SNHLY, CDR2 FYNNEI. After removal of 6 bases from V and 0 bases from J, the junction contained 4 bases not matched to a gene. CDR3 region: CASSLTGVAKNIQYF. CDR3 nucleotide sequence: TGTGCCAGCAGCCTGACAGGGGTAGCCAAAAACATTCAGTACTTC.

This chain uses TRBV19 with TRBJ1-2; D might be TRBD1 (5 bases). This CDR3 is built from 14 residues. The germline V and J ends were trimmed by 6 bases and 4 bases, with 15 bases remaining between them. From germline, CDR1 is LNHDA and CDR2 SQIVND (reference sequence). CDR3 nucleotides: TGTGCCAGTAGCCCCTCTGGGGGGACCTATGGCTACACCTTC. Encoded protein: CASSPSGGTYGYTF.

CDR3 amino acids: CASSDRVPTYEQYF. In DNA, the CDR3 is TGTGCCAGCAGTGACAGGGTCCCCACCTACGAGCAGTACTTC. The V and J genes are TRBV27 and TRBJ2-7; 7 nucleotides match TRBD1. The CDR3 is 14 residues long. With V trimmed by 5 bases and J by 2 bases, 6 bases remained unmatched. Germline assignment: CDR1 MNHEY and CDR2 SMNVEV (reference sequence).

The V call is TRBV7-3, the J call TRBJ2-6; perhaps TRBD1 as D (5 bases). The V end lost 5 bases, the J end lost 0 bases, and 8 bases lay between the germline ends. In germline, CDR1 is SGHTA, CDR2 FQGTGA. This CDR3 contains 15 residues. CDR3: CASSLGLSGANVLTF. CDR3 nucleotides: TGTGCCAGCAGCCTGGGGCTCTCTGGGGCCAACGTCCTGACTTTC.

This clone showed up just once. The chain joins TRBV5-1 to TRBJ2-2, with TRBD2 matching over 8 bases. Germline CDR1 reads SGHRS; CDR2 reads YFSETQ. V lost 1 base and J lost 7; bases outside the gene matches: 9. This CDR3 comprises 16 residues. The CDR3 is CASSLYSGLDFGELFF. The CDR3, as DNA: TGCGCCAGCAGCTTGTATTCGGGACTAGACTTCGGGGAGCTGTTTTTT.

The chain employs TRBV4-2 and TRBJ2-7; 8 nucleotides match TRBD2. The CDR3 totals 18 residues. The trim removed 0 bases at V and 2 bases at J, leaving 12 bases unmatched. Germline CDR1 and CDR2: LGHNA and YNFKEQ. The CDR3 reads CASSQDRSFGTRAYEQYF. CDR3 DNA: TGTGCCAGCAGCCAAGATCGCAGTTTCGGGACTAGAGCCTACGAGCAGTACTTC.

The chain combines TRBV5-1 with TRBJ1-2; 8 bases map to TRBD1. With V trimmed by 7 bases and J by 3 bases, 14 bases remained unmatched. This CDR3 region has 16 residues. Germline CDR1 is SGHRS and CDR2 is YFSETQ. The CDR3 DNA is TGCGCCAGCGCCCTTATGTCTGACAGGGGATACTATGGCTACACCTTC. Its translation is CASALMSDRGYYGYTF.

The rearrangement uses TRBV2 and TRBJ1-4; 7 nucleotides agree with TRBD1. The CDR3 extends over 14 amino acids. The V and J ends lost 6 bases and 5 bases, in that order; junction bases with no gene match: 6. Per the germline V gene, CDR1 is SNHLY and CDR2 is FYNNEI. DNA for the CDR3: TGTGCCAGCAGCCTGGACAGGACAAATGAAAAACTGTTTTTT. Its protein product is CASSLDRTNEKLFF.

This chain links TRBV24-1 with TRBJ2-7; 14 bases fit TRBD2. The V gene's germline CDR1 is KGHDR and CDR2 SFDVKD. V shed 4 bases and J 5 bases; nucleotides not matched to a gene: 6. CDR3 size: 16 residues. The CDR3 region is CATSDPGTSGSHEQYF. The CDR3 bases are TGTGCCACCAGTGACCCCGGGACTAGCGGGAGCCACGAGCAGTACTTC.

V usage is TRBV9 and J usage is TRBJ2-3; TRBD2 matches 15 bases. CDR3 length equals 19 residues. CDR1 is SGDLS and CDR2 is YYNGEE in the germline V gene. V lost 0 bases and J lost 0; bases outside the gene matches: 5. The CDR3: CASSVAGLAGGISTDTQYF. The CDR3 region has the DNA TGTGCCAGCAGCGTAGCTGGACTAGCGGGAGGGATAAGCACAGATACGCAGTATTTT.

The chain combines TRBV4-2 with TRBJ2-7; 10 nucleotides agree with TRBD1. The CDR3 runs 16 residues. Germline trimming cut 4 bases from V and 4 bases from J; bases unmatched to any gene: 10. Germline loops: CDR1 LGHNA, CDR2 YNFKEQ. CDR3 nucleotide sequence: TGTGCCAGCAGCCTTAGACAGGGGGCCGTAGAGTACGAGCAGTACTTC. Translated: CASSLRQGAVEYEQYF.

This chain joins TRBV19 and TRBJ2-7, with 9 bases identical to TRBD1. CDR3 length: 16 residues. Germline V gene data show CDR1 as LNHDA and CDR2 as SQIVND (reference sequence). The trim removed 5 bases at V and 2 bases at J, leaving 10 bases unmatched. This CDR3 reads CASSSSGTGSPYEQYF. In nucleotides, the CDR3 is TGTGCCAGTAGTTCATCCGGGACAGGGAGTCCCTACGAGCAGTACTTC. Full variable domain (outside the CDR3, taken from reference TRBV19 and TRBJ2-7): DGGITQSPKYLFRKEGQNVTLSCEQNLNHDAMYWYRQDPGQGLRLIYYSQIVNDFQKGDIAEGYSVSREKKESFPLTVTSAQKNPTAFYLCASSSSGTGSPYEQYFGPGTRLTVT.

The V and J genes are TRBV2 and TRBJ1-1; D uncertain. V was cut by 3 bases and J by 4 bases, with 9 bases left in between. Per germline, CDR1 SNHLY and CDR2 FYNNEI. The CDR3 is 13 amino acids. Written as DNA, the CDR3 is TGTGCCAGCAGTGACGAGGTTGGCACTGAAGCTTTCTTT. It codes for CASSDEVGTEAFF.

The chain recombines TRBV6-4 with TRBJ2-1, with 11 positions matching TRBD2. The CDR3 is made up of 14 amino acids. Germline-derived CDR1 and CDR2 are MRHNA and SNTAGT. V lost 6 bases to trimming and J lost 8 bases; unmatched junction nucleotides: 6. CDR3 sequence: CASRTSGSSYEQFF. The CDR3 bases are TGTGCCAGCAGAACTAGCGGGAGCTCATATGAGCAGTTCTTC.

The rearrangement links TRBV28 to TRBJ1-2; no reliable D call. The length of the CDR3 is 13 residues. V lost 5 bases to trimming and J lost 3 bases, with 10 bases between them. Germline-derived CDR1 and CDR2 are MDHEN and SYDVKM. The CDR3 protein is CASSPPGYYGYTF. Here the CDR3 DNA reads TGTGCCAGCAGTCCCCCAGGATACTATGGCTACACCTTC.

The CDR3 coding sequence is TGCGCCAGCAGCTCCTCGGGGGGGGCATTCGGCTATGGCTACACCTTC. It is translated as CASSSSGGAFGYGYTF. This rearrangement joins TRBV5-1 to TRBJ1-2; tentative D call: TRBD1 (6 bases). Germline loops: CDR1 SGHRS, CDR2 YFSETQ. The CDR3 is made up of 16 amino acids. Trimming took 3 bases from V and 4 from J, leaving 19 bases between them. Full variable domain (outside the CDR3, taken from reference TRBV5-1 and TRBJ1-2): KAGVTQTPRYLIKTRGQQVTLSCSPISGHRSVSWYQQTPGQGLQFLFEYFSETQRNKGNFPGRFSGRQFSNSRSEMNVSTLELGDSALYLCASSSSGGAFGYGYTFGSGTRLTVV.